The rows below give T cell receptor beta chains drawn from one sample of a study of cytomegalovirus exposure and HLA in healthy donors. Sequencing used immunoSEQ multiplex PCR; TCRdb keeps in-frame clones, though not all of them. The sample lists about 100,000 clones, roughly 80% seen once, with less than 3.5% in the top ten. Sequencing used PBMCs. All receptors derive from a man aged 30 to 39 in good health and CMV-seropositive. CDR3s include the opening cysteine and the closing phenylalanine or tryptophan. Each record gives: J gene, V gene, clone size, D gene, CDR3 protein, CDR3 DNA. D genes are given only for firm matches. Size values are once, few and many counts, or a class for expanded clones, and some rows have none.

J: TRBJ1-4; V: TRBV30; size: .; D: .; CDR3: CAWTAQATGEKLFF; DNA: TGTGCCTGGACCGCCCAGGCAACGGGGGAAAAACTGTTTTTT
J: TRBJ2-5; V: TRBV5-1; size: once; D: .; CDR3: CASSSGQPQETQYF; DNA: TGCGCCAGCAGCTCCGGACAGCCTCAAGAGACCCAGTACTTC
J: TRBJ1-2; V: TRBV5-6; size: .; D: .; CDR3: CASSLGDWTDYGYTF; DNA: TGTGCCAGCAGCTTGGGGGATTGGACAGACTATGGCTACACCTTC
J: TRBJ2-7; V: TRBV10-3; size: .; D: TRBD1; CDR3: CAISARGHYEQYF; DNA: TGTGCCATCAGCGCCAGGGGGCACTACGAGCAGTACTTC
J: TRBJ2-5; V: TRBV15; size: .; D: .; CDR3: CATSRGRDQETQYF; DNA: TGTGCCACCAGCAGAGGCAGGGACCAAGAGACCCAGTACTTC
J: TRBJ2-5; V: TRBV27; size: .; D: TRBD2; CDR3: CASSFWLAGGRKTQYF; DNA: TGTGCCAGCAGTTTCTGGCTAGCGGGGGGGCGTAAGACCCAGTACTTC
J: TRBJ2-7; V: TRBV27; size: medium-sized; D: TRBD1; CDR3: CASSRLHSDRGPYEQYF; DNA: TGTGCCAGCAGTCGTCTCCACTCGGACAGGGGGCCCTACGAGCAGTACTTC
J: TRBJ2-7; V: TRBV2; size: once; D: TRBD2; CDR3: CASSEGLAGEFGRDEQYF; DNA: TGTGCCAGCAGTGAGGGGCTAGCGGGGGAGTTTGGGCGCGACGAGCAGTACTTC
J: TRBJ1-3; V: TRBV10-2; size: .; D: .; CDR3: CASRVTAKGNTIYF; DNA: TGCGCCAGCAGAGTGACAGCTAAGGGGAACACCATATATTTT
J: TRBJ2-7; V: TRBV19; size: .; D: TRBD2; CDR3: CASSGLAGLYEQYF; DNA: TGTGCCAGTAGTGGACTAGCGGGACTCTACGAGCAGTACTTC
J: TRBJ2-7; V: TRBV7-8; size: .; D: TRBD2; CDR3: CASSLELAGAYEQYF; DNA: TGTGCCAGCAGCTTAGAACTAGCGGGGGCCTACGAGCAGTACTTC
J: TRBJ1-1; V: TRBV27; size: .; D: .; CDR3: CASSSSVFLDTEAFF; DNA: TGTGCCAGCAGTTCCTCGGTATTCTTGGACACTGAAGCTTTCTTT
J: TRBJ2-5; V: TRBV5-1; size: .; D: TRBD2; CDR3: CATTGGLAGDQETQYF; DNA: TGCGCCACCACCGGGGGGCTAGCGGGGGACCAAGAGACCCAGTACTTC
J: TRBJ2-3; V: TRBV7-2; size: .; D: .; CDR3: CASSPRVYTQYF; DNA: TGTGCCAGCAGCCCCCGGGTTTATACGCAGTATTTT
J: TRBJ1-1; V: TRBV30; size: .; D: .; CDR3: CAWSVQGWAFF; DNA: TGTGCCTGGAGTGTTCAGGGATGGGCTTTCTTT
J: TRBJ2-7; V: TRBV27; size: .; D: .; CDR3: CASSTIPPDEQYF; DNA: TGTGCCAGCAGTACTATTCCCCCGGACGAGCAGTACTTC
J: TRBJ2-6; V: TRBV6-1; size: .; D: TRBD1; CDR3: CASSEEERGTGGSGANGLTF; DNA: TGTGCCAGCAGTGAAGAAGAGCGGGGAACAGGGGGCTCTGGGGCCAACGGCCTGACTTTC
J: TRBJ2-7; V: TRBV4-1; size: once; D: .; CDR3: CASSSAPGAYEQYF; DNA: TGCGCCAGCAGCTCTGCGCCAGGGGCCTACGAGCAGTACTTC
J: TRBJ1-3; V: TRBV5-4; size: .; D: TRBD1; CDR3: CASSSGQGNTYSGNTIYF; DNA: TGTGCCAGCAGCTCGGGACAGGGAAATACTTACTCTGGAAACACCATATATTTT
J: TRBJ1-4; V: TRBV6-5; size: few; D: .; CDR3: CASSKQGFGEKLFF; DNA: TGTGCCAGCAGTAAACAGGGCTTCGGTGAAAAACTGTTTTTT
J: TRBJ2-5; V: TRBV9; size: .; D: TRBD2; CDR3: CASSRSTSGGAGETQYF; DNA: TGTGCCAGCAGCAGATCCACTAGCGGGGGGGCCGGAGAGACCCAGTACTTC
J: TRBJ1-1; V: TRBV5-6; size: .; D: .; CDR3: CASSSPGTLMLNTEAFF; DNA: TGTGCCAGCAGCTCCCCAGGTACCCTCATGCTGAACACTGAAGCTTTCTTT
J: TRBJ2-7; V: TRBV9; size: once; D: .; CDR3: CASSVDPRTTYEQYF; DNA: TGTGCCAGCAGCGTAGATCCCAGAACGACCTACGAGCAGTACTTC
J: TRBJ2-7; V: TRBV19; size: .; D: TRBD1; CDR3: CASSPGTGGYEQYF; DNA: TGTGCCAGTAGTCCGGGGACAGGGGGCTACGAGCAGTACTTC
J: TRBJ2-3; V: TRBV5-1; size: .; D: .; CDR3: CASSLELEASTDTQYF; DNA: TGCGCCAGCAGCTTGGAACTGGAGGCTAGCACAGATACGCAGTATTTT
J: TRBJ2-3; V: TRBV7-9; size: .; D: .; CDR3: CASSYPGGDTQYF; DNA: TGTGCCAGCAGCTACCCCGGGGGAGATACGCAGTATTTT
J: TRBJ2-7; V: TRBV2; size: .; D: .; CDR3: CASSEQGYDEQYF; DNA: TGTGCCAGCAGTGAACAGGGTTACGACGAGCAGTACTTC
J: TRBJ2-7; V: TRBV20-1; size: .; D: .; CDR3: CSAISELQYF; DNA: TGCAGTGCTATATCCGAGTTGCAGTACTTC
J: TRBJ1-6; V: TRBV11-2; size: .; D: .; CDR3: CASSLGGRNSPLHF; DNA: TGTGCCAGCAGCTTAGGAGGGCGGAATTCACCCCTCCACTTT
J: TRBJ1-4; V: TRBV7-8; size: .; D: .; CDR3: CASSRSRVEKLFF; DNA: TGTGCCAGCAGCCGATCCAGGGTGGAAAAACTGTTTTTT
J: TRBJ2-5; V: TRBV25-1; size: .; D: TRBD2; CDR3: CASSNRFSGTSALETQYF; DNA: TGTGCCAGCAGTAATCGGTTCTCGGGGACTAGCGCCTTAGAGACCCAGTACTTC
J: TRBJ2-3; V: TRBV5-1; size: .; D: .; CDR3: CASSFPQGTDTQYF; DNA: TGCGCCAGCAGCTTTCCCCAGGGGACAGATACGCAGTATTTT
J: TRBJ1-1; V: TRBV5-1; size: .; D: TRBD1; CDR3: CASSSGQGTEAFF; DNA: TGCGCCAGCAGCTCGGGACAGGGGACTGAAGCTTTCTTT
J: TRBJ1-1; V: TRBV19; size: .; D: .; CDR3: CASSTTSGDTEAFF; DNA: TGTGCCAGTAGTACCACTTCTGGTGACACTGAAGCTTTCTTT
J: TRBJ1-1; V: TRBV6-1; size: .; D: TRBD1; CDR3: CASSDRGHNTEAFF; DNA: TGTGCCAGCAGTGACAGGGGGCATAACACTGAAGCTTTCTTT
J: TRBJ1-1; V: TRBV19; size: .; D: .; CDR3: CASSKNRAGNTEAFF; DNA: TGTGCCAGTAGTAAAAACAGAGCGGGGAACACTGAAGCTTTCTTT
J: TRBJ2-7; V: TRBV11-2; size: .; D: .; CDR3: CASSAQGGLPYEQYF; DNA: TGTGCCAGCAGCGCACAGGGGGGGCTACCTTACGAGCAGTACTTC
J: TRBJ1-2; V: TRBV7-8; size: few; D: .; CDR3: CASSFYSRENNGYTF; DNA: TGTGCCAGCAGCTTTTACAGCAGGGAAAACAATGGCTACACCTTC
J: TRBJ2-7; V: TRBV30; size: once; D: .; CDR3: CAWVDRQVGAHEQYF; DNA: TGTGCCTGGGTTGATAGACAGGTTGGGGCACACGAGCAGTACTTC
J: TRBJ1-1; V: TRBV5-6; size: .; D: .; CDR3: CASIQNVAGPNTEAFF; DNA: TGTGCCAGCATCCAAAACGTGGCGGGCCCTAACACTGAAGCTTTCTTT
J: TRBJ2-5; V: TRBV19; size: .; D: .; CDR3: CASSRERKETQYF; DNA: TGTGCCAGTTCTCGGGAAAGGAAAGAGACCCAGTACTTC
J: TRBJ2-2; V: TRBV9; size: .; D: .; CDR3: CASSVGGGTGELFF; DNA: TGTGCCAGCAGCGTAGGAGGGGGCACCGGGGAGCTGTTTTTT
J: TRBJ1-2; V: TRBV2; size: .; D: TRBD1; CDR3: CASSEDRDVGDYTF; DNA: TGTGCCAGCAGTGAGGACAGGGATGTCGGTGACTACACCTTC
J: TRBJ2-7; V: TRBV11-2; size: .; D: TRBD2; CDR3: CASSLASGGREQYF; DNA: TGTGCCAGCAGCTTAGCCAGCGGGGGGCGTGAGCAGTACTTC
J: TRBJ2-7; V: TRBV5-1; size: few; D: TRBD2; CDR3: CASSPTAGGPVEQYF; DNA: TGCGCCAGCAGCCCGACGGCGGGGGGGCCCGTCGAGCAGTACTTC
J: TRBJ1-6; V: TRBV2; size: .; D: TRBD1; CDR3: CASSVYRGSSYNSPLHF; DNA: TGTGCCAGCAGTGTATACAGGGGCAGCTCCTATAATTCACCCCTCCACTTT
J: TRBJ2-5; V: TRBV7-9; size: .; D: .; CDR3: CASSLLGETQYF; DNA: TGTGCCAGCAGTCTTCTCGGGGAGACCCAGTACTTC
J: TRBJ2-3; V: TRBV6-4; size: few; D: TRBD2; CDR3: CASSEASGGATDTQYF; DNA: TGTGCCAGCAGTGAGGCTAGCGGGGGGGCGACAGATACGCAGTATTTT
J: TRBJ1-4; V: TRBV19; size: .; D: .; CDR3: CASSMGGAILFF; DNA: TGTGCCAGTAGTATGGGGGGGGCGATACTGTTTTTT
J: TRBJ1-1; V: TRBV18; size: .; D: TRBD1; CDR3: CASSLGTGGRTEAFF; DNA: TGTGCCAGCTCACTGGGGACAGGGGGGCGGACTGAAGCTTTCTTT
J: TRBJ1-6; V: TRBV12-5; size: .; D: TRBD1; CDR3: CASGEQGYNSPLHF; DNA: TGTGCTAGTGGGGAACAGGGGTATAATTCACCCCTCCACTTT
J: TRBJ1-5; V: TRBV7-2; size: .; D: .; CDR3: CASSPEGAQPQHF; DNA: TGTGCCAGCAGCCCAGAGGGTGCCCAGCCCCAGCATTTT
J: TRBJ1-4; V: TRBV2; size: .; D: .; CDR3: CASSENNRKLFF; DNA: TGTGCCAGCAGTGAAAATAACAGAAAACTGTTTTTT
J: TRBJ2-7; V: TRBV19; size: .; D: .; CDR3: CASSIPQATTYEQYF; DNA: TGTGCCAGTAGTATCCCACAGGCCACTACCTACGAGCAGTACTTC
J: TRBJ2-2; V: TRBV6-5; size: .; D: TRBD1; CDR3: CASRPGQYEAGELFF; DNA: TGTGCCAGCAGACCGGGACAGTACGAGGCCGGGGAGCTGTTTTTT
J: TRBJ2-3; V: TRBV11-3; size: .; D: .; CDR3: CASSLNIRPRGSDTQYF; DNA: TGTGCCAGCAGCTTAAATATACGACCCCGGGGGTCAGATACGCAGTATTTT
J: TRBJ2-7; V: TRBV19; size: .; D: .; CDR3: CASSISGMLSNEQYF; DNA: TGTGCCAGTAGTATTTCCGGGATGCTCTCTAACGAGCAGTACTTC